The 2 T cell receptor beta chains below all came from one sample that was sequenced in a study of blood T cells in healthy people across ages. Combining a sample-barcoded 5' primer with a J-beta primer mix, a second PCR ran for roughly 6 to 12 cycles. TCRdb fed the 5' RACE reads into MiXCR, producing one record per CDR3 protein. The data contain about 1.8 million distinct CDR3 sequences, roughly 50% of them seen just once; the ten biggest clones take up roughly 2.1%. The specimen sequenced was blood. The source of these receptors is a middle-aged woman in good health.

A few counts support this clonotype. The V and J genes are TRBV6-5 and TRBJ2-4, with 8 positions matching TRBD1. The end of the DNA is better explained by TRBJ2-5, so the J call may be wrong. CDR1 and CDR2 from the germline V gene are MNHEY and SVGAGI. CDR3 length: 15 residues. CDR3 in DNA: TGTGCCAGCAGTTACTGGACAGGGAATTTGGAGACCCAGTACTTC. Translating it yields CASSYWTGNLETQYF.

This chain uses TRBV20-1 with TRBJ2-4; D might be TRBD2 (6 bases). The CDR3 contains 14 residues. Germline values: CDR1 DFQATT, CDR2 SNEGSKA (reference sequence). The V and J ends lost 2 bases and 13 bases respectively, with 21 bases between them. CDR3 sequence reads: CSARPDTGVWGQYF. The CDR3 region has the DNA TGCAGTGCTAGACCAGACACGGGGGTTTGGGGGCAGTACTTC.